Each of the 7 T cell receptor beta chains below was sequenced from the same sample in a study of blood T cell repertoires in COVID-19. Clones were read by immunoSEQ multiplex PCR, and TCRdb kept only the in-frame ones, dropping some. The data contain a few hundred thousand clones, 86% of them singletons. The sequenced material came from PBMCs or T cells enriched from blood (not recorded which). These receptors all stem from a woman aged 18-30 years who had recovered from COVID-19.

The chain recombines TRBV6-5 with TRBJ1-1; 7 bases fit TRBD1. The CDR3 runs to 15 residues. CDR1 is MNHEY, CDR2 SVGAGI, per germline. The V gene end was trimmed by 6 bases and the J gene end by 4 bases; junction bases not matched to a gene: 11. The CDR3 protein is CASSRYRQGGTEAFF. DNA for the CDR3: TGTGCCAGCAGCCGATACAGACAGGGTGGCACTGAAGCTTTCTTT.

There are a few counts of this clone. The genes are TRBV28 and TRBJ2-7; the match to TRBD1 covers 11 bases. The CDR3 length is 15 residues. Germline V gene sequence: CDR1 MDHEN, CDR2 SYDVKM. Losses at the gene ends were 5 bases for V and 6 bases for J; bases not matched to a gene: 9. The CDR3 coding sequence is TGTGCCAGCAGTCCCTTTCCCGGGACAGGGGGCGAGCAGTACTTC. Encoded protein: CASSPFPGTGGEQYF.

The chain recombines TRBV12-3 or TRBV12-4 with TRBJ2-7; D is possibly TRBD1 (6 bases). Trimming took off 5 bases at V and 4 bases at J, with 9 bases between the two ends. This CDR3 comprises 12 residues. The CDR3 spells CASSPDRYEQYF. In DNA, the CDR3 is TGTGCCAGCAGTCCCGACAGGTACGAGCAGTACTTC.

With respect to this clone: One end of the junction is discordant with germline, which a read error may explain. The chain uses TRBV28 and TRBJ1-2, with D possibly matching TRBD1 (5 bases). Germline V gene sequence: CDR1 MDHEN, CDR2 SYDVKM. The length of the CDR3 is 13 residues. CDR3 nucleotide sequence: TGTGCCAACAGTCCCTCGGCGAACAGGGGCTACACCTTC. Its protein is CANSPSANRGYTF.

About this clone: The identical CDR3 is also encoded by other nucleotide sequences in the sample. In DNA form, the CDR3 reads TGCAGCGTTGAAGACAGGGAAAAACTGTTTTTT. Amino acids: CSVEDREKLFF. The chain carries TRBV29-1 and TRBJ1-4; no firm D call. Trimming cost V 0 bases and J 8 bases, with 4 bases left between them. CDR3 size: 11 residues. Germline V CDR1 and CDR2: SQVTM, ANQGSEA.

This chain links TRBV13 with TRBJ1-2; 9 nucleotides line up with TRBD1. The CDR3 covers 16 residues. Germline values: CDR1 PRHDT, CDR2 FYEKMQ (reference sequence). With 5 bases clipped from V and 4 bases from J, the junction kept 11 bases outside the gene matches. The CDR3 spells CASSLDRTGVTYGYTF. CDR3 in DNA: TGTGCCAGCAGCCTCGACCGGACAGGGGTTACCTATGGCTACACCTTC.

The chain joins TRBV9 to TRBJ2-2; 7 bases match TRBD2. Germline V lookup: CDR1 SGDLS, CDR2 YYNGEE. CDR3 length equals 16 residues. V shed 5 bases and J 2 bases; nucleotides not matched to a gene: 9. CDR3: CASSPSGGGNTGELFF. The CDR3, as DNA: TGTGCCAGCAGTCCGAGCGGCGGGGGTAACACCGGGGAGCTGTTTTTT. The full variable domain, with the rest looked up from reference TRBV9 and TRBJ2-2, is DSGVTQTPKHLITATGQRVTLRCSPRSGDLSVYWYQQSLDQGLQFLIQYYNGEERAKGNILERFSAQQFPDLHSELNLSSLELGDSALYFCASSPSGGGNTGELFFGEGSRLTVL.